The sample holds one count of the clone carrying this T cell receptor beta chain. What it binds is unknown. It was across several immunoSEQ plates that each subset's genomic DNA was evenly split. Unsorted PBMC DNA went through sequencing on ten immunoSEQ deep assay plates. TCRdb's table, derived via immunoSEQ multiplex PCR, lists solely in-frame clones and lacks some. This table holds fewer than 650,000 clones, about 79% found once. The donors, healthy adults who were HIV-negative, had experienced no recent acute infections or vaccinations. This entry belongs to a study of shared clonotypes between healthy human individuals. Study-wide points: The researchers took only blood, and tissue repertoires probably look different.

Germline CDR1 reads GTSNPN; CDR2 reads SVGIG (reference sequence). The CDR3 consists of 17 residues. With 2 bases clipped from V and 6 bases from J, the junction kept 15 bases outside the gene matches. The receptor was isolated from a woman in her 40s in good health. Some clones in this sample may be carry-over from other donors' samples. Sequences were obtained from PBMCs. The chain recombines TRBV30 with TRBJ2-2; TRBD2 agrees at 7 bases. The CDR3 protein is CAWSPRVSGKSAGELFF. CDR3 DNA sequence: TGTGCCTGGAGTCCCCGGGTCAGCGGGAAATCCGCCGGGGAGCTGTTTTTT.